These T cell receptor beta chains were read from a single sample in a study of OX40 agonist ivuxolimab in advanced cancers. Produced via immunoSEQ multiplex PCR; TCRdb's table is partial and in-frame only. The data show over 80,000 clones, approximately 86% seen once. The sequencing here drew on CD4+ or CD8+ T cells sorted from blood, taken in a trial of the OX40 agonist ivuxolimab. The receptors originated from an adult with an advanced solid tumor such as melanoma, head and neck, liver or kidney cancer. Each CDR3 is given with its conserved first and last residue. The D gene is left open where the match is weak. The size of a clone is reported for some rows only, either as once, few or many, or as a class for expanded clones.

v_call: TRBV10-3; clone_size: .; d_call: TRBD2; j_call: TRBJ2-1; cdr3_aa: CAISGGLAGALGQFF; cdr3_nt: TGTGCCATCAGTGGGGGACTAGCGGGGGCCTTGGGGCAGTTCTTC
v_call: TRBV18; clone_size: .; d_call: .; j_call: TRBJ2-3; cdr3_aa: CASSPSGDTQYF; cdr3_nt: TGTGCCAGCTCACCGTCAGGAGATACGCAGTATTTT
v_call: TRBV28; clone_size: .; d_call: .; j_call: TRBJ1-2; cdr3_aa: CASSLYSTEFYGYTF; cdr3_nt: TGTGCCAGCAGTTTATACTCCACAGAATTCTATGGCTACACCTTC
v_call: TRBV7-9; clone_size: once; d_call: .; j_call: TRBJ2-2; cdr3_aa: CASSSVDGGELFF; cdr3_nt: TGTGCCAGCAGCTCTGTTGACGGCGGGGAGCTGTTTTTT
v_call: TRBV2; clone_size: .; d_call: .; j_call: TRBJ2-1; cdr3_aa: CASRRMEEQFF; cdr3_nt: TGTGCCAGCAGAAGGATGGAAGAGCAGTTCTTC
v_call: TRBV2; clone_size: .; d_call: .; j_call: TRBJ1-1; cdr3_aa: CASTSGPMNTEAFF; cdr3_nt: TGTGCCAGCACGTCGGGGCCGATGAACACTGAAGCTTTCTTT
v_call: TRBV5-4; clone_size: .; d_call: .; j_call: TRBJ1-1; cdr3_aa: CASSLDTGQAFF; cdr3_nt: TGTGCCAGCAGCTTGGATACGGGGCAAGCTTTCTTT
v_call: TRBV28; clone_size: .; d_call: .; j_call: TRBJ1-2; cdr3_aa: CASSLSAGTYGYTF; cdr3_nt: TGTGCCAGCAGTTTATCCGCGGGGACCTATGGCTACACCTTC
v_call: TRBV29-1; clone_size: once; d_call: .; j_call: TRBJ2-5; cdr3_aa: CSVAEGGGETQYF; cdr3_nt: TGCAGCGTTGCTGAGGGGGGGGGAGAGACCCAGTACTTC
v_call: TRBV28; clone_size: .; d_call: .; j_call: TRBJ1-2; cdr3_aa: CASSFLATNYGYTF; cdr3_nt: TGTGCCAGCTCCTTTCTGGCCACTAACTATGGCTACACCTTC
v_call: TRBV7-3; clone_size: .; d_call: TRBD2; j_call: TRBJ2-3; cdr3_aa: CASSPVPGLAARTQYF; cdr3_nt: TGTGCCAGCAGCCCCGTCCCGGGACTAGCGGCCCGCACGCAGTATTTT
v_call: TRBV5-4; clone_size: .; d_call: TRBD1; j_call: TRBJ2-7; cdr3_aa: CASSFDRGLTYEQYF; cdr3_nt: TGTGCCAGCAGCTTTGACAGGGGGCTTACCTACGAGCAGTACTTC
v_call: TRBV2; clone_size: few; d_call: .; j_call: TRBJ1-2; cdr3_aa: CASSESQANYGYTF; cdr3_nt: TGTGCCAGCAGTGAATCACAGGCAAACTATGGCTACACCTTC
v_call: TRBV7-2; clone_size: .; d_call: .; j_call: TRBJ2-3; cdr3_aa: CASSLDPGFDPQYF; cdr3_nt: TGTGCCAGCAGCTTAGATCCGGGTTTTGATCCGCAGTATTTT
v_call: TRBV27; clone_size: .; d_call: TRBD1; j_call: TRBJ1-5; cdr3_aa: CASSFSGTGGNQPQHF; cdr3_nt: TGTGCCAGCAGTTTCAGTGGGACAGGGGGGAATCAGCCCCAGCATTTT
v_call: TRBV7-6; clone_size: .; d_call: .; j_call: TRBJ1-1; cdr3_aa: CASSLRGGEAFF; cdr3_nt: TGTGCCAGCAGCTTAAGGGGGGGTGAAGCTTTCTTT
v_call: TRBV11-2; clone_size: .; d_call: .; j_call: TRBJ2-7; cdr3_aa: CASRGPGHLSYEQYF; cdr3_nt: TGTGCCAGCAGGGGGCCGGGACACCTTTCCTACGAGCAGTACTTC
v_call: TRBV28; clone_size: .; d_call: TRBD2; j_call: TRBJ2-7; cdr3_aa: CASSWSGGPYYEQYF; cdr3_nt: TGTGCCAGCAGTTGGAGCGGGGGCCCCTACTACGAGCAGTACTTC
v_call: TRBV29-1; clone_size: once; d_call: .; j_call: TRBJ1-2; cdr3_aa: CSVEDLRGLNGYTF; cdr3_nt: TGCAGCGTTGAAGATCTACGAGGGTTAAATGGCTACACCTTC
v_call: TRBV5-1; clone_size: .; d_call: .; j_call: TRBJ2-3; cdr3_aa: CASSLGVRTDTQYF; cdr3_nt: TGCGCCAGCAGCTTGGGAGTTAGAACAGATACGCAGTATTTT
v_call: TRBV5-1; clone_size: .; d_call: .; j_call: TRBJ1-6; cdr3_aa: CASSLGGQNSPLHF; cdr3_nt: TGCGCCAGCAGCTTGGGGGGACAAAATTCACCCCTCCACTTT
v_call: TRBV7-6; clone_size: .; d_call: .; j_call: TRBJ1-3; cdr3_aa: CASSYYGRLYF; cdr3_nt: TGTGCCAGCAGCTACTACGGTCGCTTATATTTT
v_call: TRBV19; clone_size: .; d_call: TRBD1; j_call: TRBJ1-5; cdr3_aa: CASSPGTGLNQPQHF; cdr3_nt: TGTGCCAGTAGTCCCGGGACAGGATTAAATCAGCCCCAGCATTTT
v_call: TRBV5-1; clone_size: once; d_call: .; j_call: TRBJ1-1; cdr3_aa: CASSLNSRRSEAFF; cdr3_nt: TGCGCCAGCAGCCTGAACTCCCGTAGGTCTGAAGCTTTCTTT
v_call: TRBV6-1; clone_size: few; d_call: TRBD1; j_call: TRBJ1-2; cdr3_aa: CASSEIRGTGYGYTF; cdr3_nt: TGTGCCAGCAGTGAAATCAGGGGGACGGGCTATGGCTACACCTTC
v_call: TRBV19; clone_size: .; d_call: .; j_call: TRBJ1-1; cdr3_aa: CASSIRKNTEAFF; cdr3_nt: TGTGCCAGTAGTATCAGGAAAAACACTGAAGCTTTCTTT
v_call: TRBV12-5; clone_size: .; d_call: TRBD1; j_call: TRBJ1-2; cdr3_aa: CASGSLTGTGDGYTF; cdr3_nt: TGTGCTAGTGGTTCCCTCACCGGGACAGGGGATGGCTACACCTTC
v_call: TRBV7-2; clone_size: .; d_call: .; j_call: TRBJ1-4; cdr3_aa: CASSFAGEEKLFF; cdr3_nt: TGTGCCAGCAGCTTTGCGGGGGAAGAAAAACTGTTTTTT
v_call: TRBV5-1; clone_size: .; d_call: TRBD2; j_call: TRBJ2-2; cdr3_aa: CASSLDAGGVRTGELFF; cdr3_nt: TGCGCCAGCAGCTTGGATGCGGGAGGAGTAAGGACCGGGGAGCTGTTTTTT
v_call: TRBV7-2; clone_size: .; d_call: .; j_call: TRBJ1-1; cdr3_aa: CASSLDFQGSTEAFF; cdr3_nt: TGTGCCAGCAGCTTAGATTTCCAGGGGTCCACTGAAGCTTTCTTT
v_call: TRBV7-9; clone_size: .; d_call: TRBD2; j_call: TRBJ2-3; cdr3_aa: CASSSYYTSGRIPDTQYF; cdr3_nt: TGTGCCAGCAGCTCCTACTACACTAGCGGGAGAATACCAGATACGCAGTATTTT
v_call: TRBV2; clone_size: .; d_call: .; j_call: TRBJ1-1; cdr3_aa: CASSERPEAEAFF; cdr3_nt: TGTGCCAGCAGTGAACGCCCGGAGGCTGAAGCTTTCTTT
v_call: TRBV28; clone_size: once; d_call: .; j_call: TRBJ2-5; cdr3_aa: CASSLGGKETQYF; cdr3_nt: TGTGCCAGCAGTTTAGGGGGAAAAGAGACCCAGTACTTC
v_call: TRBV28; clone_size: .; d_call: .; j_call: TRBJ1-6; cdr3_aa: CASSLAPYSPLHF; cdr3_nt: TGTGCCAGCAGTTTGGCCCCCTATTCACCCCTCCACTTT
v_call: TRBV7-9; clone_size: .; d_call: TRBD1; j_call: TRBJ2-7; cdr3_aa: CASSRQGIYEQYF; cdr3_nt: TGTGCCAGCAGCCGACAGGGTATCTACGAGCAGTACTTC
v_call: TRBV10-1; clone_size: .; d_call: .; j_call: TRBJ2-3; cdr3_aa: CASSARTSALGTDTQYF; cdr3_nt: TGCGCCAGCAGTGCCCGGACCTCCGCTCTCGGTACAGATACGCAGTATTTT
v_call: TRBV10-3; clone_size: .; d_call: .; j_call: TRBJ2-1; cdr3_aa: CATLFGGENEQFF; cdr3_nt: TGTGCCACCCTATTCGGAGGAGAAAATGAGCAGTTCTTC
v_call: TRBV27; clone_size: .; d_call: .; j_call: TRBJ2-3; cdr3_aa: CASSLPPAQYF; cdr3_nt: TGTGCCAGCAGTTTACCCCCGGCGCAGTATTTT
v_call: TRBV30; clone_size: .; d_call: .; j_call: TRBJ2-1; cdr3_aa: CAWRSQAPPPEQFF; cdr3_nt: TGTGCCTGGAGAAGCCAAGCGCCCCCCCCGGAGCAGTTCTTC
v_call: TRBV30; clone_size: .; d_call: TRBD1; j_call: TRBJ1-2; cdr3_aa: CAWGTAYGYTF; cdr3_nt: TGTGCCTGGGGGACAGCATATGGCTACACCTTC
v_call: TRBV19; clone_size: .; d_call: .; j_call: TRBJ2-1; cdr3_aa: CASSTSQGNEQFF; cdr3_nt: TGTGCCAGTAGTACTTCCCAGGGCAATGAGCAGTTCTTC
v_call: TRBV7-9; clone_size: .; d_call: .; j_call: TRBJ1-1; cdr3_aa: CASSFHDTEAFF; cdr3_nt: TGTGCCAGCAGCTTTCACGACACTGAAGCTTTCTTT
v_call: TRBV7-9; clone_size: few; d_call: .; j_call: TRBJ2-5; cdr3_aa: CASSLVETQYF; cdr3_nt: TGTGCCAGCAGCTTAGTAGAGACCCAGTACTTC
v_call: TRBV6-5; clone_size: .; d_call: .; j_call: TRBJ1-2; cdr3_aa: CASSYTQTSSHYGYTF; cdr3_nt: TGTGCCAGCAGTTACACGCAGACATCTTCTCACTATGGCTACACCTTC
v_call: TRBV28; clone_size: .; d_call: .; j_call: TRBJ2-7; cdr3_aa: CASRKTGRSYEQYF; cdr3_nt: TGTGCCAGCCGTAAAACAGGCCGCTCCTACGAGCAGTACTTC
v_call: TRBV6-5; clone_size: .; d_call: .; j_call: TRBJ1-1; cdr3_aa: CASTPNSARTEAFF; cdr3_nt: TGTGCCAGCACCCCCAATTCGGCGCGAACTGAAGCTTTCTTT
v_call: TRBV19; clone_size: once; d_call: TRBD1; j_call: TRBJ1-5; cdr3_aa: CASSIRQGGQPQHF; cdr3_nt: TGTGCCAGTAGTATCCGACAGGGGGGACAGCCCCAGCATTTT
v_call: TRBV9; clone_size: once; d_call: TRBD2; j_call: TRBJ2-2; cdr3_aa: CASSVQTSGSANTGELFF; cdr3_nt: TGTGCCAGCAGCGTCCAGACTAGCGGGAGCGCTAACACCGGGGAGCTGTTTTTT
v_call: TRBV7-8; clone_size: .; d_call: .; j_call: TRBJ1-2; cdr3_aa: CASSLDRYGYTF; cdr3_nt: TGTGCCAGCAGCTTAGACCGCTATGGCTACACCTTC
v_call: TRBV7-8; clone_size: .; d_call: TRBD1; j_call: TRBJ1-1; cdr3_aa: CASSSRTGIAINAAFF; cdr3_nt: TGTGCCAGCAGCTCTCGGACAGGGATAGCGATCAACGCAGCTTTCTTT
v_call: TRBV11-2; clone_size: .; d_call: .; j_call: TRBJ2-2; cdr3_aa: CASSTSRVGVSTGELFF; cdr3_nt: TGTGCCAGCAGCACAAGTAGAGTCGGGGTTAGCACCGGGGAGCTGTTTTTT
v_call: TRBV28; clone_size: .; d_call: .; j_call: TRBJ2-1; cdr3_aa: CATMGLWTQLDYNEQFF; cdr3_nt: TGTGCCACCATGGGATTATGGACGCAGCTGGATTACAATGAGCAGTTCTTC
v_call: TRBV5-1; clone_size: once; d_call: TRBD1; j_call: TRBJ2-5; cdr3_aa: CASSLGSGQQETQYF; cdr3_nt: TGCGCCAGCAGCTTGGGGTCGGGACAGCAAGAGACCCAGTACTTC